These 12 T cell receptor beta chains share one sample of origin, sequenced in a study of T cell clonality in common variable immunodeficiency. Here immunoSEQ multiplex PCR was the method, and the copy in TCRdb shows in-frame clones only, minus some. The sample presents more than 25,000 clones, none singletons. General observations from the study: Common variable immunodeficiency TCR beta sequences reportedly had fewer deletions and N-nucleotide insertions.

No antigen has been assigned to these receptors. The sequenced material came from peripheral blood mononuclear cells. All receptors come from a human donor with common variable immunodeficiency.

Concerning this clone itself: The CDR3 goes on 3 residues after the read ends, and that part is filled in from the germline J gene. The chain recombines TRBV18 with TRBJ1-5; 7 bases fit TRBD1. The J segment lost 4 bases and the V segment lost 3 bases, leaving 6 bases of the junction unmatched. Germline-derived CDR1 and CDR2 are KGHSH and LQKENI. This CDR3 has 15 amino acids. Partial CDR3 DNA: TGTGCCAGCTCACCGGAGGGGGCAGGAAATCAGCCC. Translating gives CASSPEGAGNQP. The complete CDR3 sequence is CASSPEGAGNQPQHF.

This clone occurred a few times. The read comes to an end 3 residues before the CDR3 does, leaving the germline J gene to fill in the end. The genes are TRBV7-9 and TRBJ2-7; 7 bases agree with TRBD1. CDR3 length: 14 amino acids. CDR1 and CDR2 from the germline V gene are SEHNR and FQNEAQ (reference sequence). The V gene end was trimmed by 4 bases and the J gene end by 5 bases; junction bases not matched to a gene: 8. The DNA read from the CDR3 is TGTGCCAGCAGCTACCAAGACAGGGTCGACGAG. This translates into CASSYQDRVDE. The full CDR3 protein reads CASSYQDRVDEQYF.

This clone was recorded many times. The read halts 3 residues ahead of the CDR3 end, with the missing end drawn from the germline J gene. The chain combines TRBV20-1 with TRBJ2-6; no firm D call. CDR3 length: 15 residues. CDR1 and CDR2 from the germline V gene are DFQATT and SNEGSKA (reference sequence). Trimming pared 7 bases from V and 2 bases from J, leaving 15 bases between. The DNA read from the CDR3 is TGCAGTGTTCAAACACCCTCCGCTGGGGCCAACGTC. Protein sequence: CSVQTPSAGANV. The complete CDR3 sequence is CSVQTPSAGANVLTF.

This clone was found a few times. The read finishes 3 residues shy of the CDR3 end, and the germline J gene is used to complete it. The V gene is TRBV30, the J gene TRBJ2-3, with TRBD2 as a possible D gene (7 bases). Germline V gene data show CDR1 as GTSNPN and CDR2 as SVGIG (reference sequence). The CDR3 spans 15 residues. Deletions cut 0 bases from V and 1 base from J, with 11 bases between. The CDR3 here is CAWSVRGAGTDTQYF. The CDR3 bases that were read are TGTGCCTGGAGTGTACGGGGGGCAGGCACAGATACG.

This clone has more than one count but fewer than ten. The read falls 3 residues short of the CDR3 end, and the missing part is taken from the germline J gene. V usage is TRBV23-1 and J usage is TRBJ1-4; D is undetermined. TRBV23-1 is marked as an open reading frame, function uncertain. With 2 bases removed from V and 3 bases from J, the gap between germline ends came to 13 bases. The CDR3 covers 16 residues. This chain's CDR3 is CASSQAAPSANEKLFF. The sequenced CDR3 bases are TGCGCCAGCAGTCAAGCCGCGCCTTCGGCTAATGAAAAA.

Details on this clone: The read terminates 3 residues before the CDR3 end, so the remaining end is supplied by the germline J gene. V usage is TRBV6-2 or TRBV6-3 and J usage is TRBJ2-1; 10 positions agree with TRBD2. In germline, CDR1 is MNHEY, CDR2 SVGEGT. Trimming removed 7 bases from V and 6 bases from J; junction bases left unmatched: 6. CDR3 length: 14 residues. CDR3 residues: CASKREGTSNEQFF. CDR3 DNA, as far as it was read: TGTGCCAGCAAGCGGGAGGGGACGAGCAATGAG.

This clone has ten or more counts. The CDR3 extends 3 residues past the end of the read, so its final part is completed from the germline J gene. Other DNA variants within this sample encode the same CDR3. The rearrangement links TRBV5-1 to TRBJ2-1, with D maybe TRBD2 (5 bases). Germline V gene sequence: CDR1 SGHRS, CDR2 YFSETQ. This CDR3 is 12 amino acids long. V was clipped by 4 bases and J by 7 bases, with 9 bases between them. CDR3 bases read: TGCGCCAGCAGCCTCGAGGGTAATGAG. This encodes CASSLEGNE. The full CDR3 protein reads CASSLEGNEQFF.

Judged by abundance, this clone is medium-sized (0.01 to 0.1%). The read falls 3 residues short of the CDR3 end, and the missing part is taken from the germline J gene. This chain uses TRBV15 with TRBJ2-2; 9 positions match TRBD2. The CDR3 is 15 residues long. The germline V gene has CDR1 LNHNV and CDR2 YYDKDF (reference sequence). The V gene end was trimmed by 8 bases and the J gene end by 7 bases; junction bases not matched to a gene: 11. The sequenced CDR3 bases are TGTGCCACCCGATATAGGGCTAGCGGGGTCGGGGAG. Protein product: CATRYRASGVGE. The whole CDR3 sequence reads CATRYRASGVGELFF.

The table lists this clone with a few counts. The CDR3 end falls 3 residues outside the read, so it is completed with the germline J gene. The chain joins TRBV5-1 to TRBJ1-2; the match to TRBD1 covers 12 bases. The CDR3 extends over 13 amino acids. The germline V gene has CDR1 SGHRS and CDR2 YFSETQ. CDR3 DNA (partial): TGCGCCAGCAGCCGGGACAGGGGGCCGGGC. Amino acids: CASSRDRGPG. The complete CDR3 reads CASSRDRGPGYTF.

This clone has at least ten counts. Coverage ceases 3 residues before the CDR3 finishes, and the germline J gene fills in the end. The rearrangement links TRBV30 to TRBJ1-1; D might be TRBD1 (5 bases). This CDR3 is 11 amino acids long. Germline V gene data show CDR1 as GTSNPN and CDR2 as SVGIG (reference sequence). CDR3 amino acids: CAWKGQGSAFF. The part of the CDR3 DNA that was read is TGTGCCTGGAAAGGGCAGGGCTCC.

This clone has more than one count but fewer than ten. The read terminates 3 residues before the CDR3 end, so the remaining end is supplied by the germline J gene. V gene TRBV19 combines with J gene TRBJ2-7; D is perhaps TRBD1 (6 bases). The CDR3 is made up of 13 amino acids. The germline V gene encodes CDR1 LNHDA and CDR2 SQIVND (reference sequence). The V end lost 9 bases, the J end lost 2 bases, and 14 bases lay between the germline ends. The part of the CDR3 DNA that was read is TGTGCCAGGACCACAGGGTTAGCCTACGAG. Translation gives CARTTGLAYE. The CDR3 reads in full as CARTTGLAYEQYF. Filled out from reference TRBV19 and TRBJ2-7, the complete variable domain reads DGGITQSPKYLFRKEGQNVTLSCEQNLNHDAMYWYRQDPGQGLRLIYYSQIVNDFQKGDIAEGYSVSREKKESFPLTVTSAQKNPTAFYLCARTTGLAYEQYFGPGTRLTVT.

There are a few counts of this clone. Sequencing ends 3 residues short of the CDR3 end; the germline J gene provides the rest. V usage is TRBV30 and J usage is TRBJ2-6, with D maybe TRBD1 (5 bases). V lost 4 bases to trimming and J lost 3 bases, with 13 bases between them. The CDR3 contains 15 residues. Germline CDR1 and CDR2: GTSNPN and SVGIG (reference sequence). The CDR3: CAWNGRVRGANVLTF. Incomplete CDR3 DNA: TGTGCCTGGAACGGCAGGGTGCGTGGGGCCAACGTC.